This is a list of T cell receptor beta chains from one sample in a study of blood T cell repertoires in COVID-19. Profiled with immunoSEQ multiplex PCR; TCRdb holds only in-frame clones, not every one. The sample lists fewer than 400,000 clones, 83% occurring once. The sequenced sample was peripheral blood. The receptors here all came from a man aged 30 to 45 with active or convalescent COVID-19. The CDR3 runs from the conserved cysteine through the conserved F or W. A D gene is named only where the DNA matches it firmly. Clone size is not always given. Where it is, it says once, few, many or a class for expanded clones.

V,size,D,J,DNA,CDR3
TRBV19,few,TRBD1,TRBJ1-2,TGTGCCAGTAGTCTCGACAGGGCGGGCTATGGCTACACCTTC,CASSLDRAGYGYTF
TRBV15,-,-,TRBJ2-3,TGTGCCACCAGCAGAGGACGGACTCTGAGGGCCGATACGCAGTATTTT,CATSRGRTLRADTQYF
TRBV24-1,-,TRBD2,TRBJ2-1,TGTGCCACCAGTGATACCGGGGGGGTAGCGGGAGGGCCTTACAATGAGCAGTTCTTC,CATSDTGGVAGGPYNEQFF
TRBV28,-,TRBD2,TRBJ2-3,TGTGCCAGCTCAGGGGCTAGCGGGAGAGTCGATACGCAGTATTTT,CASSGASGRVDTQYF
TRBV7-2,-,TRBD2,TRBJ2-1,TGTGCCAGCAGCCATTCTCGGACTAGCGGGAGGTACAATGAGCAGTTCTTC,CASSHSRTSGRYNEQFF
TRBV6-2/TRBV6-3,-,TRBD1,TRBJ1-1,TGTGCCAGCACCCCTCGGGGGACAGGGAAAACTGAAGCTTTCTTT,CASTPRGTGKTEAFF
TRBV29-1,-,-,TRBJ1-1,TGCAGCGTTGGGGGAGGGGACACTGAAGCTTTCTTT,CSVGGGDTEAFF
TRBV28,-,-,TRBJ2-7,TGTGCCAGCAGTTTAGGCAGACTCTACGAGCAGTACTTC,CASSLGRLYEQYF
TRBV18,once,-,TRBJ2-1,TGTGCCAGCTCACCAATGGCGGGGGCTTACAATGAGCAGTTCTTC,CASSPMAGAYNEQFF
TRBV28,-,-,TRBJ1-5,TGTGCCGGAGCACCGGCTAGCAATCAGCCCCAGCATTTT,CAGAPASNQPQHF
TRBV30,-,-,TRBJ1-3,TGTGCCTGGAGTGTAAGACGTAGGGGAGGAAACACCATATATTTT,CAWSVRRRGGNTIYF
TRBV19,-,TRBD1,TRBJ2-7,TGTGCCAGTAGTACCTACGGGACAGGGGTTGGGGAGCAGTACTTC,CASSTYGTGVGEQYF
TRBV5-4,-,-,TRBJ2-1,TGTGCCAGCAGCTTTAAGTCAGGTTACAATGAGCAGTTCTTC,CASSFKSGYNEQFF
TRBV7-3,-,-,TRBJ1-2,TGTGCCAGCACCCCCCTTCCCAGCGTCAGCTTCACCTTC,CASTPLPSVSFTF
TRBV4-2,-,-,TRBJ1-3,TGTGCCAGCAGCCAAGAAGCACAGCCGCGCTCTGGAAACACCATATATTTT,CASSQEAQPRSGNTIYF
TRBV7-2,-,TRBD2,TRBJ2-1,TGTGCCAGCAGCTTCCCTAGCGGGGACCCCAATGAGCAGTTCTTC,CASSFPSGDPNEQFF
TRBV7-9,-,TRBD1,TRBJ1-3,TGTGCCAGCAGCACATGGACAGGGGATACTCTAAACACCATATATTTT,CASSTWTGDTLNTIYF
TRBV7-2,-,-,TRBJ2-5,TGTGCCAGCAGCTTGAGGTCCCGAGGGACCCAGTACTTC,CASSLRSRGTQYF
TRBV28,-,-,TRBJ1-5,TGTGCCAGCACCGTAGGAGGTAGGAGCAATCAGCCCCAGCATTTT,CASTVGGRSNQPQHF
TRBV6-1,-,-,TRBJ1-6,TGTGCCAGCAGTCCCTCGGGACACCCGAATTCACCCCTCCACTTT,CASSPSGHPNSPLHF
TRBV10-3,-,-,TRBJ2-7,TGTGCCATCAGAGGCGAGGGATACGAGCAGTACTTC,CAIRGEGYEQYF
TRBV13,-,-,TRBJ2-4,TGTGCCAGCAGTCTTAAGATCGGACTAGCCAAAAACATTCAGTACTTC,CASSLKIGLAKNIQYF
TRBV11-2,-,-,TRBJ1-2,TGTGCCAGCAGCCAATCCAGGGGACGCGCCGACTGGGGCTACACCTTC,CASSQSRGRADWGYTF
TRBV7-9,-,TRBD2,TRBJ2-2,TGTGCCAGCAAGCCGCGGGAGAAGGGGGAGCTGTTTTTT,CASKPREKGELFF
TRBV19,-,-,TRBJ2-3,TGTGCCAGTAGTATTATACTGTCTAGCACAGATACGCAGTATTTT,CASSIILSSTDTQYF
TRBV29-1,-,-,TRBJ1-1,TGCAGCGTTGCCAGGGCCACTGAAGCTTTCTTT,CSVARATEAFF
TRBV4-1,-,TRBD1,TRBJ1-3,TGCGCCAGCAGCCACGGAGCAGGGGGCGCGGTTGGAAACACCATATATTTT,CASSHGAGGAVGNTIYF
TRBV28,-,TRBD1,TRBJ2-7,TGTGCCAGCAGTCCTGGACAGGGTCTTAACTACGAGCAGTACTTC,CASSPGQGLNYEQYF
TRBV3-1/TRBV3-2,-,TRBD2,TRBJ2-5,TGTGCCAGCAGCCCTGGGACTAGCGGAGAGACCCAGTACTTC,CASSPGTSGETQYF
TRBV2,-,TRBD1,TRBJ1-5,TGTGCCAGCACCCTGGGTCCCGGGACAGGGCTCGATCAGCCCCAGCATTTT,CASTLGPGTGLDQPQHF
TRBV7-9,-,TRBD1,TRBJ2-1,TGTGCCAGCAGCCGATTATCGACAGGGGGCAGACTATACAATGAGCAGTTCTTC,CASSRLSTGGRLYNEQFF
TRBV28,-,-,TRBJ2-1,TGTGCCAGCAGTCCCGGAGGACTCGAGAATGAGCAGTTCTTC,CASSPGGLENEQFF
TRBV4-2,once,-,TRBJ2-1,TGTGCCAGCAGCCAAGATGTGTTCCGGTTCTTC,CASSQDVFRFF
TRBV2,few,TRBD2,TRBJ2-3,TGTGCCAGCAGGCGGGGGGAGGGGAGGACAGATACGCAGTATTTT,CASRRGEGRTDTQYF
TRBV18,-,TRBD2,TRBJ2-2,TGTGCCAGCTCACCTGGACTAGAGATGGCCGGGGAGCTGTTTTTT,CASSPGLEMAGELFF
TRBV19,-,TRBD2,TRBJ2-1,TGTGCCAGTAGTACCCTGTTTAGCGGGGGATACAATGAGCAGTTCTTC,CASSTLFSGGYNEQFF
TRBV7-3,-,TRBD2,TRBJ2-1,TGTGCCAGCAGCTTAACGGCTAGCGGGACTTACAATGAGCAGTTCTTC,CASSLTASGTYNEQFF
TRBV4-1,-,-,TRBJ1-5,TGCGCCAGCAGTCTCGACAGAAACAATCAGCCCCAGCATTTT,CASSLDRNNQPQHF
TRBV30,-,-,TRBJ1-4,TGTGCCTGGAGTCTGGGAGAAAGTTGGGAGAAACTGTTTTTT,CAWSLGESWEKLFF
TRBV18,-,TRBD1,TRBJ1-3,TGTGCCAGCTCACCCTCCCTACGACAGGGCTCCCTTGGAAACACCATATATTTT,CASSPSLRQGSLGNTIYF
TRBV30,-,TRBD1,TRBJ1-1,TGTGCCTGGAGTGGACAGGGGTTGAACACTGAAGCTTTCTTT,CAWSGQGLNTEAFF
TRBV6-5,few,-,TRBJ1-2,TGTGCCAGCAGTTACGACAGCAACTATGGCTACACCTTC,CASSYDSNYGYTF
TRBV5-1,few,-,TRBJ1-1,TGCGCCAGCAGCTTGTCAGGGTTGGGGACTGAAGCTTTCTTT,CASSLSGLGTEAFF
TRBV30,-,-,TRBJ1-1,TGTGCCTGGAGTGCGGGGGTCGGTAACACTGAAGCTTTCTTT,CAWSAGVGNTEAFF
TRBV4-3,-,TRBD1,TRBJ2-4,TGCGCCAGCAGCCAGGACTATGGACAGGGAAGAAACATTCAGTACTTC,CASSQDYGQGRNIQYF
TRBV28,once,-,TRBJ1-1,TGTGCCAGCATCCTCTACGGGCCAGGGGAGACTGAAGCTTTCTTT,CASILYGPGETEAFF
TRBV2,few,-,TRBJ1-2,TGTGCCAGCAGTGAGGGGCTCGGCTATGGCTACACCTTC,CASSEGLGYGYTF
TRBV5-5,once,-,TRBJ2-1,TGTGCCAGCAGCGTACAGACTAGTTTCGAGCAGTTCTTC,CASSVQTSFEQFF
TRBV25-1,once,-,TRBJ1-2,TGTGCCAGCAGTGAAGGCCGAGGTGGCTACACCTTC,CASSEGRGGYTF
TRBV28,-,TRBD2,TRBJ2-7,TGTGCCAGCAGTTTCCTAGCGGGTGGGTGGTACTTC,CASSFLAGGWYF
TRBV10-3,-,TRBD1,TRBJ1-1,TGTGCCGTAGCCGGGACAGAGAACACTGAAGCTTTCTTT,CAVAGTENTEAFF
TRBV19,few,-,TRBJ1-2,TGTGCCAGTAGTATTGTGGGCGAGGGCTACACCTTC,CASSIVGEGYTF
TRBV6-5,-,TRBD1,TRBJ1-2,TGTGCCAGCAGTTCCGGACAGGAAGGCTACACCTTC,CASSSGQEGYTF
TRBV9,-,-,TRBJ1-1,TGTGCCAGCAGCGTCCGGGACAACCACCTGGGCACTGAAGCTTTCTTT,CASSVRDNHLGTEAFF
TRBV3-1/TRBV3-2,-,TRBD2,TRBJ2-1,TGTGCCAGCAGCCCGGGTTTAAGTAGCGGGGGGAATTTCTTC,CASSPGLSSGGNFF